Listed here are 21 T cell receptor beta chains from one sample, sequenced in a study of blood T cell repertoires in COVID-19. Sequencing was performed with immunoSEQ multiplex PCR; in TCRdb, only in-frame clones are kept and a portion is missing. The top ten clones hold 1.5% to 2% of a sample with some 200,000 clones, around 89% of them seen once. The sequenced material came from peripheral blood. The receptors come from a man aged 65 to 79 with acute or convalescent COVID-19.

The V call is TRBV10-3, the J call TRBJ1-2; 9 nucleotides agree with TRBD1. CDR1 is ENHRY, CDR2 SYGVKD, per germline. Losses at the gene ends were 2 bases for V and 5 bases for J; bases not matched to a gene: 12. This CDR3 is built from 17 residues. The CDR3 reads CAISEGGTGPTSYGYTF. CDR3 nucleotide sequence: TGTGCCATCAGTGAGGGGGGGACAGGGCCGACATCATATGGCTACACCTTC.

CDR3 region: CASSPRGTDQETQYF. The CDR3, as DNA: TGTGCCAGCTCACCACGTGGGACAGATCAAGAGACCCAGTACTTC. The rearrangement uses TRBV18 and TRBJ2-5; the match to TRBD1 covers 7 bases. CDR3 length equals 15 residues. CDR1 and CDR2 (germline): KGHSH, LQKENI. The J segment lost 2 bases and the V segment lost 1 base, leaving 4 bases of the junction unmatched.

V gene TRBV29-1 combines with J gene TRBJ1-4; a weak D match, TRBD1 (5 bases). V was shortened by 4 bases and J by 1 base, with 13 bases between the two germline ends. This CDR3 has 15 residues. In germline, CDR1 is SQVTM, CDR2 ANQGSEA. The CDR3 loop reads CSVGAGFLTNEKLFF. The CDR3 DNA follows: TGCAGCGTTGGCGCAGGGTTTTTAACTAATGAAAAACTGTTTTTT.

The chain links TRBV7-9 to TRBJ2-3; the match to TRBD2 covers 11 bases. CDR1 is SEHNR and CDR2 is FQNEAQ in the germline V gene (reference sequence). The CDR3 consists of 15 residues. The ends lost 5 bases at V and 5 bases at J; junction bases unmatched: 6. The CDR3 nucleotides read TGTGCCAGCAGCCCAAAACTAGCGGGGGAAGATACGCAGTATTTT. Amino acid sequence: CASSPKLAGEDTQYF.

With respect to this clone: Relative to the germline gene, one junction end is altered; a read error may explain this. The rearrangement uses TRBV12-3 or TRBV12-4 and TRBJ1-2; D uncertain. The CDR3 consists of 10 residues. The DNA for the CDR3 is TGTGCCAGCAGTTTAGGGCCTTCCCTTTTC. Amino acids: CASSLGPSLF.

V gene TRBV7-9 combines with J gene TRBJ2-1, with 8 bases matching TRBD1. This CDR3 contains 15 residues. The germline gives CDR1 SEHNR, CDR2 FQNEAQ (reference sequence). J gave up 8 bases and V 1 base, and 7 bases lay outside the gene matches. The CDR3 loop is CASSLGTGIDDEQFF. Here the CDR3 DNA reads TGTGCCAGCAGCTTAGGGACAGGGATCGACGATGAGCAGTTCTTC.

The CDR3 spells CASSPQGTEAFF. Here the CDR3 DNA reads TGTGCCAGCAGCCCCCAGGGAACTGAAGCTTTCTTT. The V gene is TRBV3-1 (or the pseudogene TRBV3-2), the J gene TRBJ1-1, with D possibly TRBD1 on 5 matching bases. The CDR3 sequence is 12 residues long. From germline, CDR1 is LGHDT and CDR2 YNNKEL (reference sequence). Trimming took 4 bases from V and 5 from J, leaving 8 bases between them.

The chain recombines TRBV30 with TRBJ1-1; D gene ambiguous. Deletions cut 1 base from V and 2 bases from J, with 11 bases between. The germline V gene encodes CDR1 GTSNPN and CDR2 SVGIG (reference sequence). CDR3 size: 14 residues. In DNA, the CDR3 is TGTGCCTGGAGTGGCCTTCAGGTTAACACTGAAGCTTTCTTT. This translates into CAWSGLQVNTEAFF.

This chain connects TRBV28 to TRBJ1-5; D perhaps matches TRBD1 (5 bases). CDR1 is MDHEN and CDR2 is SYDVKM in the germline V gene. Trimming stripped 2 bases from V and 7 bases from J, with 15 bases between. The CDR3 contains 15 residues. The CDR3 nucleotides are TGTGCCAGCAGTTTAACGGGCCAGGGAGGGCAGCCCCAGCATTTT. The encoded protein is CASSLTGQGGQPQHF.

In its sample, this clone was seen many times. The rearrangement joins TRBV5-4 to TRBJ2-2; 14 bases are a match to TRBD2. The germline CDR1 and CDR2 sequences are SGHNT and YYREEE (reference sequence). V was pared by 4 bases and J by 4 bases, with 3 bases of the junction left unmatched. This CDR3 region has 16 residues. The CDR3 nucleotides read TGTGCCAGCAGCGAGGGACTAGCGGGAGCCACCGGGGAGCTGTTTTTT. Translated, it gives CASSEGLAGATGELFF.

V is TRBV6-6 and J is TRBJ2-1, with unresolved D. The germline CDR1 and CDR2 sequences are MNHNY and SVGAGI (reference sequence). Trimming shortened V by 0 bases and J by 9 bases, and 12 bases separated the two germline ends. The CDR3 extends over 14 amino acids. CDR3 in DNA: TGTGCCAGCAGTTACTCGGCCGGAGCCGCTGAGCAGTTCTTC. Residues: CASSYSAGAAEQFF.

This clone was counted a single time. This rearrangement joins TRBV28 to TRBJ2-7; TRBD1 matches at 9 bases. Trimming at V came to 4 bases and at J to 1 base, leaving 11 bases not matched to a gene. Per germline, CDR1 MDHEN and CDR2 SYDVKM. The CDR3 covers 17 residues. CDR3 protein: CASSSLDPGQGSYEQYF. DNA for the CDR3: TGTGCCAGCAGTTCACTAGATCCGGGACAGGGATCCTACGAGCAGTACTTC. Filled out from reference TRBV28 and TRBJ2-7, the complete variable domain reads DVKVTQSSRYLVKRTGEKVFLECVQDMDHENMFWYRQDPGLGLRLIYFSYDVKMKEKGDIPEGYSVSREKKERFSLILESASTNQTSMYLCASSSLDPGQGSYEQYFGPGTRLTVT.

A few counts support this clone. The chain joins TRBV5-6 to TRBJ1-5; a weak D match, TRBD1 (6 bases). The ends were cut back, 0 bases at V and 3 bases at J, with 7 bases in the middle. The CDR3 has 14 residues. The germline gives CDR1 SGHDT, CDR2 YYEEEE. The DNA of the CDR3 is TGTGCCAGCAGCTTGGGACAGGCCAATCAGCCCCAGCATTTT. It encodes CASSLGQANQPQHF.

J is TRBJ1-6 and V is TRBV7-6; tentative D call: TRBD1 (5 bases). The V end lost 4 bases, the J end lost 3 bases, and 10 bases lay between the germline ends. The length of the CDR3 is 15 residues. The V gene's germline CDR1 is SGHVS and CDR2 FNYEAQ. The CDR3 nucleotides are TGTGCCAGCAGCTCCGGGGGGTTCTATAATTCACCCCTCCACTTT. It yields the protein CASSSGGFYNSPLHF.

The chain recombines TRBV7-2 with TRBJ1-1; 10 nucleotides agree with TRBD1. With V trimmed by 2 bases and J by 4 bases, 4 bases remained unmatched. Looked up from germline, CDR1 is SGHTA and CDR2 is FQGNSA. CDR3 length: 15 amino acids. The CDR3 loop is CASSLIGQGVTEAFF. The CDR3 DNA follows: TGTGCCAGCAGCTTAATCGGACAGGGGGTCACTGAAGCTTTCTTT.

The genes are TRBV19 and TRBJ2-1; 16 bases fit TRBD2. Looked up from germline, CDR1 is LNHDA and CDR2 is SQIVND (reference sequence). The CDR3 length is 20 residues. V was clipped by 3 bases and J by 0 bases; unmatched bases: 8. Here the CDR3 DNA reads TGTGCCAGTAGTATGATGGGACTAGCGGGAGGGAAGAGCTCCTACAATGAGCAGTTCTTC. It encodes CASSMMGLAGGKSSYNEQFF.

V and J are TRBV7-7 and TRBJ2-1, with D possibly being TRBD2 (6 bases). V dropped 5 bases and J dropped 0 bases, with 17 bases sitting between them. Germline V gives CDR1 SSHAT, CDR2 FNYEAQ (reference sequence). The CDR3 totals 17 residues. This CDR3 reads CASSPSRDSFSYNEQFF. The CDR3 DNA sequence: TGTGCCAGCAGCCCAAGCCGGGACTCTTTCTCCTACAATGAGCAGTTCTTC. The whole variable domain, filled in from reference TRBV7-7 and TRBJ2-1, reads GAGVSQSPRYKVTKRGQDVTLRCDPISSHATLYWYQQALGQGPEFLTYFNYEAQPDKSGLPSDRFSAERPEGSISTLTIQRTEQRDSAMYRCASSPSRDSFSYNEQFFGPGTRLTVL.

The chain combines TRBV6-5 with TRBJ2-2; 7 bases agree with TRBD1. Losses at the gene ends were 6 bases for V and 4 bases for J; bases not matched to a gene: 5. This CDR3 region has 14 residues. Germline CDR1 is MNHEY and CDR2 is SVGAGI. The CDR3 reads CASRSDRVTGELFF. The CDR3 region has the DNA TGTGCCAGCAGGAGCGACAGGGTCACCGGGGAGCTGTTTTTT.

The chain recombines TRBV19 with TRBJ2-7, with a tentative D call TRBD2 (6 bases). The V gene lost 6 bases and the J gene lost 3 bases, with 6 bases spanning the gap. The CDR3 has 11 residues. Germline V CDR1 and CDR2: LNHDA, SQIVND (reference sequence). The CDR3 reads CASRGGYEQYF. The CDR3 coding sequence is TGTGCCAGTAGGGGGGGCTACGAGCAGTACTTC.

The V call is TRBV5-4, the J call TRBJ2-5, with 13 bases matching TRBD2. The CDR3 has 16 amino acids. Trimming cost V 0 bases and J 5 bases; bases outside gene matches: 4. Germline loops: CDR1 SGHNT, CDR2 YYREEE (reference sequence). DNA of the CDR3: TGTGCCAGCAGCTTGGGCGGACTAGCGGGAGTCGAGACCCAGTACTTC. Protein sequence: CASSLGGLAGVETQYF.

The chain uses TRBV18 and TRBJ1-5, with D possibly matching TRBD1 (5 bases). There are 16 residues in the CDR3. Germline values: CDR1 KGHSH, CDR2 LQKENI. V lost 0 bases and J lost 4, with 13 bases in between. CDR3 amino acids: CASSPPGSDKNQPQHF. The DNA of the CDR3 is TGTGCCAGCTCACCACCTGGGTCGGACAAGAATCAGCCCCAGCATTTT.